What follows are 21 T cell receptor beta chains derived from one specimen sequenced in a study. A single record per CDR3 protein comes from TCRdb applying MiXCR to the RT-PCR reads. Found here are about 700,000 distinct CDR3 sequences, over 12% of them singletons; the top ten hold about 3.9%. Sample: memory CD4+ T cells from blood. Source of these receptors: a female donor in good health, serving as a healthy control.

This clonotype was seen a few times. The chain joins TRBV6-5 to TRBJ2-3, with 9 bases matching TRBD2. The V and J ends lost 2 bases and 5 bases, in that order; junction bases with no gene match: 5. CDR3 length equals 15 residues. Germline loops: CDR1 MNHEY, CDR2 SVGAGI. The CDR3 protein is CASSYKLAGEDTQYF. The CDR3 nucleotides are TGTGCCAGCAGTTACAAGTTAGCGGGAGAAGATACGCAGTATTTT.

The chain joins TRBV5-1 to TRBJ1-1; TRBD1 matches at 8 bases. The V and J ends lost 2 bases and 3 bases, in that order; junction bases with no gene match: 3. The V gene's germline CDR1 is SGHRS and CDR2 YFSETQ. This CDR3 region has 14 residues. CDR3 in amino acids: CASSLQDRDTEAFF. In nucleotides, the CDR3 is TGCGCCAGCAGCTTACAGGACAGGGACACTGAAGCTTTCTTT. The variable domain in full, with the rest retrieved from reference TRBV5-1 and TRBJ1-1, is KAGVTQTPRYLIKTRGQQVTLSCSPISGHRSVSWYQQTPGQGLQFLFEYFSETQRNKGNFPGRFSGRQFSNSRSEMNVSTLELGDSALYLCASSLQDRDTEAFFGQGTRLTVV.

The rearrangement uses TRBV5-6 and TRBJ1-2, with D hard to call. There are 13 residues in the CDR3. V was trimmed by 4 bases and J by 5 bases, leaving 12 bases between them. From germline, CDR1 is SGHDT and CDR2 YYEEEE. CDR3 coding DNA: TGTGCCAGCAGCGCCATCAGAGATTATGGCTACACCTTC. Translation: CASSAIRDYGYTF.

This chain uses TRBV3-1 with TRBJ1-3; D is unresolved. This CDR3 comprises 12 residues. The ends were cut back, 4 bases at V and 4 bases at J, with 5 bases in the middle. Germline CDR1 reads LGHDT; CDR2 reads YNNKEL (reference sequence). CDR3 sequence reads: CASSPEGNTIYF. CDR3 DNA sequence: TGTGCCAGCAGCCCCGAAGGAAACACCATATATTTT.

This clonotype showed up just a few times. V gene TRBV6-6 combines with J gene TRBJ1-2; TRBD1 matches 8 bases. The germline gives CDR1 MNHNY, CDR2 SVGAGI (reference sequence). There are 16 residues in the CDR3. After removal of 0 bases from V and 4 bases from J, the junction contained 7 bases not matched to a gene. In nucleotides, the CDR3 is TGTGCCAGCAGTTACTCCGGACAGGGAGACGGCTATGGCTACACCTTC. Protein sequence: CASSYSGQGDGYGYTF.

The sample holds one count of this clonotype. The junction differs from germline at one of its ends, possibly a read error. This chain connects TRBV6-5 to TRBJ1-1; D perhaps matches TRBD1 (6 bases). The germline CDR1 and CDR2 sequences are MNHEY and SVGAGI. The CDR3 runs to 14 residues. This CDR3 is CASTRGGPNAEAFF. CDR3 bases: TGTGCCAGCACCAGGGGAGGACCGAACGCTGAAGCTTTCTTT.

This clonotype was seen repeatedly, ten times or more. V usage is TRBV4-2 and J usage is TRBJ2-3; 8 bases are shared with TRBD2. This CDR3 is built from 18 residues. V was clipped by 3 bases and J by 3 bases; unmatched bases: 14. Germline loops: CDR1 LGHNA, CDR2 YNFKEQ. CDR3 bases: TGTGCCAGCAGCCACGTACGGGGGGGAGCGGGAGAGACAGATACGCAGTATTTT. It specifies CASSHVRGGAGETDTQYF.

In this sample, this clonotype turned up a few times. The chain recombines TRBV7-2 with TRBJ2-2; a weak D match, TRBD2 (7 bases). V was pared by 0 bases and J by 5 bases, with 16 bases between. The CDR3 is 17 residues long. Germline CDR1 and CDR2: SGHTA and FQGNSA. CDR3 sequence (DNA): TGTGCCAGCAGCTTAGCCCCCGCGGGGGCTCGGACCGGGGAGCTGTTTTTT. Translated, it gives CASSLAPAGARTGELFF.

This clonotype was counted at least ten times. The J gene is TRBJ2-1, the V gene TRBV20-1; unclear D gene. Germline V gene lookup returns CDR1 DFQATT and CDR2 SNEGSKA (reference sequence). CDR3 size: 12 residues. V was trimmed by 7 bases and J by 3 bases, leaving 10 bases between them. The CDR3 coding sequence is TGCAGTGGGCTGACATACTACAATGAGCAGTTCTTC. Amino acids: CSGLTYYNEQFF.

A few counts support this clonotype. In nucleotides, the CDR3 is TGTGCCAGCAGCTTATCTGCGGGAGGGGTCTACAATGAGCAGTTCTTC. It codes for CASSLSAGGVYNEQFF. The chain couples TRBV11-2 to TRBJ2-1; TRBD2 matches at 9 bases. CDR3 size: 16 residues. Germline CDR1 and CDR2: SGHAT and FQNNGV. V shed 2 bases, J shed 3 bases, and the junction held 5 bases outside the gene matches.

This clonotype was seen a handful of times. V is TRBV7-9 and J is TRBJ2-2, with D unresolved. V dropped 1 base and J dropped 1 base, with 7 bases sitting between them. CDR1 is SEHNR, CDR2 FQNEAQ, per germline (reference sequence). The CDR3 length is 15 residues. CDR3 sequence reads: CASSLGQKNTGELFF. The CDR3, as DNA: TGTGCCAGCAGCTTAGGCCAGAAGAACACCGGGGAGCTGTTTTTT.

This clonotype was counted only a few times. V usage is TRBV20-1 and J usage is TRBJ2-7; TRBD2 matches 8 bases. Germline CDR1 DFQATT, CDR2 SNEGSKA (reference sequence). This CDR3 is 14 amino acids long. The CDR3 reads CRAGESSGAYEQYF. In DNA form, the CDR3 reads TGCAGGGCCGGGGAGAGTAGCGGGGCCTACGAGCAGTACTTC.

This rearrangement joins TRBV15 to TRBJ1-1; D unclear. The CDR3 contains 14 residues. V lost 0 bases, J lost 1 base, and 6 bases lay in between. Per germline, CDR1 LNHNV and CDR2 YYDKDF (reference sequence). DNA for the CDR3: TGTGCCACCAGCAGAGATGGGTGGAACACTGAAGCTTTCTTT. Encoded protein: CATSRDGWNTEAFF.

The chain links TRBV20-1 to TRBJ2-3, with 7 bases that match TRBD2. V trimming: 6 bases; J trimming: 0 bases; junction bases outside the gene matches: 9. The germline V gene encodes CDR1 DFQATT and CDR2 SNEGSKA (reference sequence). The CDR3 has 15 residues. Written as DNA, the CDR3 is TGCAGTGCGAATACCGGACTAGGTAGCACAGATACGCAGTATTTT. It translates to CSANTGLGSTDTQYF.

This clonotype was recorded a few times. CDR3 DNA sequence: TGTGCCAGCAGAGGACCCCTCGTCAGCTATGAGCAGTTCTTC. Translated, it gives CASRGPLVSYEQFF. The chain links TRBV28 to TRBJ2-1; no reliable D call. V shed 6 bases and J shed 8 bases, with 17 bases lying between them. The CDR3 spans 14 residues. The V gene's germline CDR1 is MDHEN and CDR2 SYDVKM.

This clonotype was detected many times. The CDR3 here is CASSLPSNAQHF. For the CDR3, the DNA is TGTGCCAGCAGTTTGCCAAGCAACGCCCAGCATTTT. The V call is TRBV12-3 or TRBV12-4, the J call TRBJ1-5; unclear D gene. The CDR3 covers 12 residues. Trimming pared 3 bases from V and 11 bases from J, leaving 11 bases between.

This rearrangement joins TRBV5-1 to TRBJ2-3; D is undetermined. The CDR3 sequence is 15 residues long. CDR1 and CDR2 from the germline V gene are SGHRS and YFSETQ. Trimming pared 0 bases from V and 4 bases from J, leaving 12 bases between. In DNA form, the CDR3 reads TGCGCCAGCAGCTTGGCCGAGATCCCGTCAGATACGCAGTATTTT. Translating it yields CASSLAEIPSDTQYF.

This clonotype has at least ten counts. The chain uses TRBV10-3 and TRBJ2-5, with 7 bases aligning to TRBD1. Germline V gene data show CDR1 as ENHRY and CDR2 as SYGVKD. The CDR3 is 13 amino acids. V dropped 10 bases and J dropped 2; count of bases not matched to a gene: 7. CDR3 bases: TGTGCCACCGGAAGGGACAGTCAAGAGACCCAGTACTTC. Protein product: CATGRDSQETQYF.

This clonotype was counted many times. The chain combines TRBV27 with TRBJ1-6, with 8 bases aligning to TRBD1. CDR1 is MNHEY and CDR2 is SMNVEV in the germline V gene (reference sequence). This CDR3 has 15 amino acids. Unmatched junction bases numbered 9, after V lost 4 bases and J lost 10 bases. CDR3 region: CASSSHDRGDSPLHF. The CDR3 region has the DNA TGTGCCAGCAGTTCCCACGACAGGGGCGACTCACCCCTCCACTTT.

The J gene is TRBJ1-1, the V gene TRBV2; 9 bases fit TRBD1. In germline, CDR1 is SNHLY, CDR2 FYNNEI. The CDR3 spans 16 residues. Trimming removed 8 bases from V and 2 bases from J; junction bases left unmatched: 12. The CDR3 loop reads CASGTGTGFINTEAFF. CDR3 nucleotides: TGTGCCAGCGGTACTGGGACAGGGTTCATAAACACTGAAGCTTTCTTT. The full variable domain, with the rest looked up from reference TRBV2 and TRBJ1-1, is EPEVTQTPSHQVTQMGQEVILRCVPISNHLYFYWYRQILGQKVEFLVSFYNNEISEKSEIFDDQFSVERPDGSNFTLKIRSTKLEDSAMYFCASGTGTGFINTEAFFGQGTRLTVV.

This chain links TRBV29-1 with TRBJ2-4; D remains unclear. Germline V gene data show CDR1 as SQVTM and CDR2 as ANQGSEA. V gave up 4 bases and J gave up 0 bases, with 4 bases separating them. This CDR3 region has 12 residues. CDR3 DNA sequence: TGCAGCGTTGGCACAGCCAAAAACATTCAGTACTTC. Translating gives CSVGTAKNIQYF.